One sample yielded the 23 T cell receptor beta chains listed below, sequenced in a study of blood T cell repertoires in COVID-19. TCRdb's table, derived via immunoSEQ multiplex PCR, lists solely in-frame clones and lacks some. The data show 300,000 to 400,000 clones, 80% to 90% seen once. Sequenced sample: peripheral blood. The receptors here all came from a man younger than 40 with active or convalescent COVID-19.

The chain links TRBV3-1 (or the pseudogene TRBV3-2) to TRBJ2-3, with a possible D match to TRBD2 (7 bases). Trimming took off 7 bases at V and 10 bases at J, with 27 bases between the two ends. Looked up from germline, CDR1 is LGHDT and CDR2 is YNNKEL (reference sequence). The CDR3 is made up of 16 amino acids. Here the CDR3 DNA reads TGTGCCAGCACCCACCGGGGGGCATTTCTGCAGTGGGCGCAGTATTTT. Translating gives CASTHRGAFLQWAQYF.

The chain recombines TRBV7-9 with TRBJ2-5, with 7 bases identical to TRBD1. CDR3 length: 15 residues. The V and J ends lost 3 bases and 2 bases, in that order; junction bases with no gene match: 6. Germline lookup yields CDR1 SEHNR and CDR2 FQNEAQ (reference sequence). The CDR3 DNA reads TGTGCCAGCAGCTTCGGACAGGTTGAACAAGAGACCCAGTACTTC. Its translation: CASSFGQVEQETQYF.

The V and J genes are TRBV28 and TRBJ2-3; maybe TRBD1 (6 bases). This CDR3 is 14 amino acids long. Per germline, CDR1 MDHEN and CDR2 SYDVKM. The germline V and J ends were trimmed by 3 bases and 0 bases, with 7 bases remaining between them. CDR3 sequence: CASSFDRSTDTQYF. The CDR3 bases are TGTGCCAGCAGTTTCGACAGGAGCACAGATACGCAGTATTTT.

The gene calls are TRBV5-1 and TRBJ2-1; 7 nucleotides align to TRBD2. With 2 bases clipped from V and 7 bases from J, the junction kept 6 bases outside the gene matches. CDR1 and CDR2 (germline): SGHRS, YFSETQ. CDR3 length: 14 residues. CDR3 residues: CASSFVGGTNEQFF. The CDR3 nucleotides are TGCGCCAGCAGCTTTGTGGGGGGGACGAATGAGCAGTTCTTC.

In DNA, the CDR3 is TGTGCCAGCAGTTACTCCGGACAGCGCAACGAGCAGTACTTC. Encoded protein: CASSYSGQRNEQYF. This chain uses TRBV6-2 or TRBV6-3 with TRBJ2-7; a weak D match, TRBD1 (6 bases). This CDR3 region has 14 residues. CDR1 MNHEY and CDR2 SVGEGT come from the germline V gene. The V end lost 0 bases, the J end lost 5 bases, and 11 bases lay between the germline ends.

The genes are TRBV4-1 and TRBJ2-1; 8 positions agree with TRBD2. Germline V CDR1 and CDR2: MGHRA, YSYEKL. The CDR3 is 15 residues long. V lost 3 bases to trimming and J lost 9 bases; unmatched junction nucleotides: 10. The CDR3 region is CASSHTSEGLAEQFF. The CDR3 nucleotides are TGCGCCAGCAGCCATACAAGTGAAGGACTAGCTGAGCAGTTCTTC.

The chain is built from TRBV6-5 and TRBJ1-1, with TRBD1 as a possible D gene (5 bases). There are 11 residues in the CDR3. Germline assignment: CDR1 MNHEY and CDR2 SVGAGI. V was cut by 8 bases and J by 6 bases, with 10 bases left in between. CDR3 sequence (DNA): TGTGCCAGCGGACGGGGGGCTGAAGCTTTCTTT. It is translated as CASGRGAEAFF.

V usage is TRBV9 and J usage is TRBJ2-1, with D maybe TRBD2 (6 bases). Trimming left V 3 bases short and J 3 bases short, with 13 bases between. This CDR3 has 15 residues. CDR1 is SGDLS and CDR2 is YYNGEE in the germline V gene. The CDR3 region is CASSEGGGIYNEQFF. The CDR3 DNA follows: TGTGCCAGCAGCGAGGGTGGCGGGATCTACAATGAGCAGTTCTTC.

The chain has TRBV5-6 and TRBJ2-3; TRBD1 matches at 9 bases. This CDR3 spans 15 amino acids. Trimming cost V 4 bases and J 6 bases; bases outside gene matches: 9. Germline V gene data show CDR1 as SGHDT and CDR2 as YYEEEE. The CDR3 is CASSPGTGRWDTQYF. CDR3 DNA: TGTGCCAGCAGCCCGGGGACAGGGAGGTGGGATACGCAGTATTTT.

This clone has just a few counts. The genes are TRBV27 and TRBJ2-7; D is ambiguous. Germline CDR1 MNHEY, CDR2 SMNVEV (reference sequence). There are 13 residues in the CDR3. Deletions cut 5 bases from V and 7 bases from J, with 15 bases between. In nucleotides, the CDR3 is TGTGCCAGCAGTACGAGTGTCTCTTTGGAGCAGTACTTC. The encoded protein is CASSTSVSLEQYF.

The chain carries TRBV19 and TRBJ2-7, with 8 positions matching TRBD1. The V segment lost 3 bases and the J segment 2 bases; nucleotides outside the gene matches: 3. The germline gives CDR1 LNHDA, CDR2 SQIVND (reference sequence). The CDR3 has 14 amino acids. The CDR3 region has the DNA TGTGCCAGTAGTATTCAGGGACAGGCCTACGAGCAGTACTTC. It is translated as CASSIQGQAYEQYF.

The CDR3, as DNA: TGTGCCAGTAGTGGGACAGGGGTGGGAAATCAGCCCCAGCATTTT. Protein: CASSGTGVGNQPQHF. The chain carries TRBV19 and TRBJ1-5; 10 positions match TRBD1. V gave up 5 bases and J gave up 4 bases; unmatched junction bases: 5. Germline V gene lookup returns CDR1 LNHDA and CDR2 SQIVND (reference sequence). CDR3 size: 15 residues.

The rearrangement uses TRBV4-3 and TRBJ2-3; D may be TRBD1 (5 bases). This CDR3 contains 18 residues. V was cut by 0 bases and J by 2 bases, with 18 bases left in between. Germline V gives CDR1 LGHNA, CDR2 YSLEER. The CDR3 sequence: CASSQDWKQGLLTDTQYF. The CDR3 bases are TGCGCCAGCAGCCAAGATTGGAAGCAGGGCCTACTCACAGATACGCAGTATTTT.

The chain joins TRBV5-8 to TRBJ2-1, with 11 bases identical to TRBD2. V gave up 6 bases and J gave up 5 bases; unmatched junction bases: 7. The CDR3 is 15 amino acids. Germline V CDR1 and CDR2: SGHTS, YDEGEE. The CDR3 DNA reads as TGTGCCAGCATCCTTGGACTAGCGGGTAACAATGAGCAGTTCTTC. It specifies CASILGLAGNNEQFF.

The chain carries TRBV5-1 and TRBJ2-7; D ambiguous. The CDR3 contains 13 residues. From germline, CDR1 is SGHRS and CDR2 YFSETQ. V shed 0 bases and J shed 4 bases, with 8 bases lying between them. The CDR3 region has the DNA TGCGCCAGCAGCTTGGTTCTCGGGTACGAGCAGTACTTC. This encodes CASSLVLGYEQYF.

This clone was recorded only once. V gene TRBV5-1 combines with J gene TRBJ1-6; TRBD1 agrees at 7 bases. This CDR3 has 16 residues. Looked up from germline, CDR1 is SGHRS and CDR2 is YFSETQ. J was trimmed by 8 bases and V by 0 bases; bases with no gene match: 8. For the CDR3, the DNA is TGCGCCAGCAGCTTGGGAGCAGGGGGTGGGGATTCACCCCTCCACTTT. Encoded protein: CASSLGAGGGDSPLHF.

V and J are TRBV7-9 and TRBJ1-2; no firm D call. CDR3 length: 15 residues. Per the germline V gene, CDR1 is SEHNR and CDR2 is FQNEAQ (reference sequence). With 2 bases removed from V and 0 bases from J, the gap between germline ends came to 10 bases. The CDR3 sequence: CASSLQDGSNYGYTF. The CDR3 region has the DNA TGTGCCAGCAGCTTACAAGACGGGTCTAACTATGGCTACACCTTC.

The rearrangement uses TRBV2 and TRBJ2-5; D might be TRBD1 (5 bases). V lost 4 bases and J 5 bases, leaving 17 bases between the germline ends. This CDR3 contains 15 residues. Germline V gene lookup returns CDR1 SNHLY and CDR2 FYNNEI. The CDR3 sequence: CASSGGSDSSETQYF. CDR3 bases: TGTGCCAGCAGTGGTGGGTCCGACAGTTCCGAGACCCAGTACTTC.

The genes are TRBV7-2 and TRBJ2-2, with 8 bases matching TRBD1. Germline CDR1 reads SGHTA; CDR2 reads FQGNSA. The CDR3 is 18 amino acids. Losses at the gene ends were 0 bases for V and 6 bases for J; bases not matched to a gene: 12. CDR3 nucleotides: TGTGCCAGCAGCTTAGCAGGGCGAGACAGGGGTTGGCCCGGGGAGCTGTTTTTT. The encoded protein is CASSLAGRDRGWPGELFF.

This chain links TRBV4-2 with TRBJ1-2; TRBD1 aligns across 9 bases. There are 14 residues in the CDR3. Germline V gene sequence: CDR1 LGHNA, CDR2 YNFKEQ. V was pared by 3 bases and J by 6 bases, with 5 bases of the junction left unmatched. CDR3 coding DNA: TGTGCCAGCAGCCACCACGGACAGGGGAATGGCTACACCTTC. Encoded protein: CASSHHGQGNGYTF.

The chain carries TRBV15 and TRBJ1-1; 8 nucleotides match TRBD1. The J segment lost 5 bases and the V segment lost 0 bases, leaving 8 bases of the junction unmatched. Germline V gene data show CDR1 as LNHNV and CDR2 as YYDKDF (reference sequence). The CDR3 has 16 amino acids. CDR3 loop: CATSREGNRGGTEAFF. Written as DNA, the CDR3 is TGTGCCACCAGCAGAGAAGGGAACAGGGGGGGGACTGAAGCTTTCTTT.

This clone was counted a single time. The V and J genes are TRBV19 and TRBJ2-7; tentative D call: TRBD2 (5 bases). The CDR3 is made up of 14 amino acids. V lost 3 bases to trimming and J lost 2 bases, with 11 bases between them. Germline CDR1 is LNHDA and CDR2 is SQIVND (reference sequence). The DNA for the CDR3 is TGTGCCAGTAGTATTGGCGGGCGAACCTACGAGCAGTACTTC. Amino acid sequence: CASSIGGRTYEQYF.

The chain links TRBV29-1 to TRBJ2-3; 12 bases are shared with TRBD2. J gave up 6 bases and V 3 bases, and 13 bases lay outside the gene matches. This CDR3 spans 17 amino acids. Looked up from germline, CDR1 is SQVTM and CDR2 is ANQGSEA. CDR3 DNA sequence: TGCAGCGTTGACTCTGGGTCAACTAGCGGGAGGATCGATACGCAGTATTTT. It translates to CSVDSGSTSGRIDTQYF.